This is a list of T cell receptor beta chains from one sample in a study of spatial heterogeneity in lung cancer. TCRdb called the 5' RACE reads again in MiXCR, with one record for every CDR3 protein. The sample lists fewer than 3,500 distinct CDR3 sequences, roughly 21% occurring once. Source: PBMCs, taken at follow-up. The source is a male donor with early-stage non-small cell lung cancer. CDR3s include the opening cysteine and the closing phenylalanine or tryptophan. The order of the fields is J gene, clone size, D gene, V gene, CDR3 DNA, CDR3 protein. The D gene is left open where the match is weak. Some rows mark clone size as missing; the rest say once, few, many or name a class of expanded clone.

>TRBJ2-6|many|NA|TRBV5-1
TGCGCCAGCAGCTTGGCCCTGGACCCTGGGGCCAACGTCCTGACTTTC
CASSLALDPGANVLTF
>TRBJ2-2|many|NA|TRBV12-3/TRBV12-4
TGTGCCAGCAGTCGAGATCGTCCCGAGAACACCGGGGAGCTGTTTTTT
CASSRDRPENTGELFF
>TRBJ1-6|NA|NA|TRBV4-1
TGCGCCAGCAGTCGCGGGAGCTCCTATAATTCACCCCTCCACTTT
CASSRGSSYNSPLHF
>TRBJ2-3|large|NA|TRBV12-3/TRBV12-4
TGTGCCAGCACTCCCAGTTGGGGGAGCACAGATACGCAGTATTTT
CASTPSWGSTDTQYF
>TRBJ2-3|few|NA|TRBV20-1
TGCAGTGCTAGAGATCCGGCAGGAGGCACAGATACGCAGTATTTT
CSARDPAGGTDTQYF
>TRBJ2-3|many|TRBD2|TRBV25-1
TGTGCCAGCGGCGTTGGAGCGGGGGATACAGATACGCAGTATTTT
CASGVGAGDTDTQYF
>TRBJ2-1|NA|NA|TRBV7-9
TGTGCCAGCAGCCCCCGGCAGGGTTTCTACAATGAGCAGTTCTTC
CASSPRQGFYNEQFF
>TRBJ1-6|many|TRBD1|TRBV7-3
TGTGCCAGCAGCAGAACCGGGACAGGCACTAATTCACCCCTCCACTTT
CASSRTGTGTNSPLHF
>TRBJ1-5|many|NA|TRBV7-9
TGTGCCAGCAGCCGGGACAATCAGCCCCAGCATTTT
CASSRDNQPQHF
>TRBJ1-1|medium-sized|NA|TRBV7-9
TGTGCCAGCAGCCCCGGGGCAGAGCGAGCTTTCTTT
CASSPGAERAFF
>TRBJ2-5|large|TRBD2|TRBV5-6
TGTGCCAGCAGCTTGGCGGGACTAGCAGCAGAGACCCAGTACTTC
CASSLAGLAAETQYF
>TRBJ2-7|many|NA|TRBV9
TGTGCCAGCAGCGAGAGCGTGAGCGACGAGCAGTACTTC
CASSESVSDEQYF
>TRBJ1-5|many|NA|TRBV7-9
TGTGCCAGCAGCTCCGACGGGATTAGCAATCAGCCCCAGCATTTT
CASSSDGISNQPQHF
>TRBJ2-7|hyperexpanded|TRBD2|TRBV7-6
TGTGCCAGCAGCTTAGGGACTAGCGGGGGGTCTTACGAGCAGTACTTC
CASSLGTSGGSYEQYF
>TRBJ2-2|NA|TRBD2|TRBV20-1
TGCAGTGCCCGGGGGGGGTACACCGGGGAGCTGTTTTTT
CSARGGYTGELFF
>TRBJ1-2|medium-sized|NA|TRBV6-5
TGTGCCAGCAGGTCACAGGGATCCTATGGCTACACCTTC
CASRSQGSYGYTF
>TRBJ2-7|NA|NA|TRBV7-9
TGTGCCAGCAGCCCCGGCGCTTACGAGCAGTACTTC
CASSPGAYEQYF
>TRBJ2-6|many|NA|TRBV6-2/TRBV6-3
TGTGCCAGCAGTTACCCTGGGGCCAACGTCCTGACTTTC
CASSYPGANVLTF
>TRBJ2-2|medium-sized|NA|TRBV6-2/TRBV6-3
TGTGCCAGCAAATTGGGGGGCGCATACGGGGAGCTGTTTTTT
CASKLGGAYGELFF
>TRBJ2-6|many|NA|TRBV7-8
TGTGCCAGCAGCTTAGTCTCTGGGGCCAACGTCCTGACTTTC
CASSLVSGANVLTF
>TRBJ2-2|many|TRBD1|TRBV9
TGTGCCAGCAGCGTAGAGACAGGGGCGACCGGGGAGCTGTTTTTT
CASSVETGATGELFF
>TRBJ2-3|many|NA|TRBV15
TGTGCCACCAGCGTTAGTACAGATACGCAGTATTTT
CATSVSTDTQYF
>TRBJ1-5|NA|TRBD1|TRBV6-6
TGTGCCAGCAGTATGACAGGGAGTCAGCCCCAGCATTTT
CASSMTGSQPQHF
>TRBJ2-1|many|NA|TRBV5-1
TGCGCCAGCAGCTTCTCGCCAGGGGACTACAATGAGCAGTTCTTC
CASSFSPGDYNEQFF
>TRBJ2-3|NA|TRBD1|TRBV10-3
TGTGCCATCAGTGTGGGACAGGCGACCACAGATACGCAGTATTTT
CAISVGQATTDTQYF
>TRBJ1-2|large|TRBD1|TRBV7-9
TGTGCCAGCAGCTTAGCAGGGTTGAGGGACAGTGGTCGGTTTTCCTTC
CASSLAGLRDSGRFSF
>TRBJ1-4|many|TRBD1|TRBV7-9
TGTGCCAGCAGCCCCGACAGGGGCGAACGAGAAAAACTGTTTTTT
CASSPDRGEREKLFF
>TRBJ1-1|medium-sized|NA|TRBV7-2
TGTGCCAGCAAGCGACGTCGGGGTTTAGACACTGAAGCTTTCTTT
CASKRRRGLDTEAFF
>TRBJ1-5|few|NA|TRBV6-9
TGTGCCAGCAGTTACCGACAAACAGGGCTCTGGAATCAGCCCCAGCATTTT
CASSYRQTGLWNQPQHF
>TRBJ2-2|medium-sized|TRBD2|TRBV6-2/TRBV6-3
TGTGCCAGCAGATCTAGCGGGAGGCCCACCGGGGAGCTGTTTTTT
CASRSSGRPTGELFF
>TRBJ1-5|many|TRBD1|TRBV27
TGTGCCAGCAGTTCCCTGGGACAGTCCCGGAGAGGCAATAAGCCCCAGCATTTT
CASSSLGQSRRGNKPQHF
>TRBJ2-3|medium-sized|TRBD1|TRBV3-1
TGTGCCAGCAGCCACTTAAGGGGGCTCAGGAGCGGTGATACGCAGTATTTT
CASSHLRGLRSGDTQYF
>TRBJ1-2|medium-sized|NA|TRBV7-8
TGTGCCAGCAGCTTAGTTCATAGAGGGTTCTTTCATAGCTACACCTTC
CASSLVHRGFFHSYTF
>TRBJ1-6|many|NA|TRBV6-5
TGTGCCAGCAGCATACAAGCAGACTCACCCCTCCACTTT
CASSIQADSPLHF
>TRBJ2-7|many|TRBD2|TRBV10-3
TGTGCCATCAGCTTCGGACTAGCGGGAGAGAGAGGGTACGAGCAGTACTTC
CAISFGLAGERGYEQYF
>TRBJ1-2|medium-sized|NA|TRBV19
TGTGCCAGTGGCGGACGGTTCTATGGCTACACCTTC
CASGGRFYGYTF
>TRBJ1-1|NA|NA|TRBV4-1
TGCGCCAGCAGCCAAGGACAGTACACTGAAGCTTTCTTT
CASSQGQYTEAFF
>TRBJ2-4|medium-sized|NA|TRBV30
TGTGCCTGGAGTGGAGCGGGAAACATTCAGTACTTC
CAWSGAGNIQYF
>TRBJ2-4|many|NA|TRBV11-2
TGTGCCAGCAGCTTAGTGTCCTTTGGGGGCATTCAGTACTTC
CASSLVSFGGIQYF
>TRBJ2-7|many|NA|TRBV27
TGTGCCAGCACAAACAGGTACACCTACGAGCAGTACTTC
CASTNRYTYEQYF
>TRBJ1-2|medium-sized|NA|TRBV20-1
TGCAGTGCCGAGGGCGGCCGTAACTATGGCTACACCTTC
CSAEGGRNYGYTF
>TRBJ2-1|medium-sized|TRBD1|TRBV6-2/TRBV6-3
TGTGCCAGCAGTCGACAGGGGAGTTACAATGAGCAGTTCTTC
CASSRQGSYNEQFF
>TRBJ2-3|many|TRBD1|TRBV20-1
TGCAGTGCTAGAGAGTCCAGGGACAGGGTTGTAACAGATACGCAGTATTTT
CSARESRDRVVTDTQYF
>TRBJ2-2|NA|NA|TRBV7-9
TGTGCCAGCTCCTCCTATGGGACGGACTCGAACACCGGGGAGCTGTTTTTT
CASSSYGTDSNTGELFF
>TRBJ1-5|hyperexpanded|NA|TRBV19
TGTGCCAGTAGTATCGGATACCGGGGCAATCAGCCCCAGCATTTT
CASSIGYRGNQPQHF
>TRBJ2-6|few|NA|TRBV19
TGTGCCAGTAGTATCCCCGCAGGGAGTGGATACTCTGGGGCCAACGTCCTGACTTTC
CASSIPAGSGYSGANVLTF
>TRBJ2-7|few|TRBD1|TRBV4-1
TGCGCCAGCAGCCACCCTACCGGGACAGGCGCCTACGAGCAGTACTTC
CASSHPTGTGAYEQYF
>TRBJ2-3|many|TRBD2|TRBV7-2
TGTGCCAGCAGCTTATACGGGGGGACAGATACGCAGTATTTT
CASSLYGGTDTQYF
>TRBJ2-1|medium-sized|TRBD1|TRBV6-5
TGTGCCAGCAAATTCGGGACAGGGGGCGAGCAGTTCTTC
CASKFGTGGEQFF
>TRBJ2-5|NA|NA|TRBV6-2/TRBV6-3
TGTGCCAGCGAGGGGCGAGAGACCCAGTACTTC
CASEGRETQYF
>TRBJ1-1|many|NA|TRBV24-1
TGTGCCACCAGTGACTCCCGTGGGAACACTGAAGCTTTCTTT
CATSDSRGNTEAFF
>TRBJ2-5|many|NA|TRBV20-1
TGCAGTGCTAGAGACGCTAGGGGGGTGGGAGAGACCCAGTACTTC
CSARDARGVGETQYF
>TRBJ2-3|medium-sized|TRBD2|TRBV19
TGTGCCAGTACCGGAGGGACTAGCGGGAGTAATACGCAGTATTTT
CASTGGTSGSNTQYF
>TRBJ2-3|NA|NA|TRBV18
TGTGCCAGCTCACATCCTCTGAAGGGTGCAGATACGCAGTATTTT
CASSHPLKGADTQYF
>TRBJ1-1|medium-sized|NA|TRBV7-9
TGTGCCAGCAGGACACACAGCGCGTCCAATGAAGCTTTCTTT
CASRTHSASNEAFF